The sequence of this T cell receptor (beta chain) was determined in a study of post-analysis software for immune sequencing data. Whole-study context: Several disease courses (relapsing-remitting, secondary progressive and progressive-relapsing) of multiple sclerosis were included. Findings of the study overall: There were five TRBV segments more frequent in patients than controls, and TRBV5-6, TRBV5-1 and TRBV20-1 were among them. Compared against controls, patients with multiple sclerosis displayed significantly lower normalized Chao1 diversity.

Unique-molecular-identifier-tagged TCR beta cDNA libraries were used. MiXCR, run by TCRdb on the PCR reads, gives a single entry per CDR3 protein. The sample gives fewer than 850,000 distinct CDR3 sequences, 30% of which show up once; roughly 0.54% is in the top ten. This clonotype appeared a few times. What it binds is unknown. The CDR3 has 14 amino acids. V was clipped by 3 bases and J by 3 bases; unmatched bases: 1. The V gene is TRBV12-3 or TRBV12-4, the J gene TRBJ2-5, with 10 bases lining up with TRBD1. This TCR came from a girl aged 5-17 years with multiple sclerosis. The sample comprised blood. CDR3: CASSFGTGEETQYF. The CDR3 DNA sequence: TGTGCCAGCAGTTTCGGGACAGGGGAAGAGACCCAGTACTTC.